This T cell receptor (beta chain) was observed in a study of cytomegalovirus exposure and HLA in healthy donors. Study-wide results and caveats: The study assumed roughly uniform donor sequencing depth for presence/absence analyses.

This CDR3 has 16 amino acids. Trimming removed 0 bases at V and 0 bases at J, with 10 bases between. CDR1 is MNHEY and CDR2 is SVGAGI in the germline V gene. Note on this clone: The antigen remains undetermined.

13 Jbeta primers and 60 Vbeta primers were used for the PCR. The protocol was immunoSEQ multiplex PCR, while the TCRdb copy is restricted to in-frame clones and leaves out a portion. In the table there are approximately 150,000 clones, approximately 79% of which are singletons. This sequence joins TRBV6-5 and TRBJ2-3; no clear D. This TCR derives from a middle-aged man in good health and CMV-seropositive. The sample taken for sequencing was PBMCs. This chain's CDR3 is CASSYSPSTSTDTQYF. The CDR3 DNA follows: TGTGCCAGCAGTTACTCCCCCTCTACTAGCACAGATACGCAGTATTTT.